This TCR beta chain was profiled in a study of T cell changes during pregnancy in multiple sclerosis. This CDR3 has 14 amino acids. V was trimmed by 4 bases and J by 1 base, leaving 11 bases between them. Germline V lookup: CDR1 SGHDT, CDR2 YYEEEE. Data came from immunoSEQ multiplex PCR; TCRdb stores just in-frame clones and leaves some out. The data hold some 63,000 clones, with 90% to 95% observed a single time. The V call is TRBV5-6, the J call TRBJ1-2, with D tentatively TRBD1 (5 bases). The clonotype comes from a female donor with multiple sclerosis, enrolled in a pregnancy study. The sequenced sample was peripheral blood, obtained before pregnancy. CDR3 DNA sequence: TGTGCCAGCAGCCGGGACGGGGGTAACTATGGCTACACCTTC. Residues: CASSRDGGNYGYTF.